One sample yielded the 23 T cell receptor beta chains listed below, sequenced in a study of technical replicates of blood from a few donors. TCRdb keeps only in-frame clones here, not all; method: immunoSEQ multiplex PCR. The sample consists of 60,000 to 85,000 clones, roughly 94% of them appearing once. The sample comprised T cells isolated from PBMCs. The origin of the receptors is a human donor in good health.

The chain employs TRBV5-6 and TRBJ2-1; 10 bases map to TRBD2. The V gene's germline CDR1 is SGHDT and CDR2 YYEEEE. CDR3 length equals 15 residues. V dropped 2 bases and J dropped 9; count of bases not matched to a gene: 8. The CDR3 sequence is CASSFVAGGGSEQFF. In nucleotides, the CDR3 is TGTGCCAGCAGCTTTGTAGCGGGAGGAGGGAGTGAGCAGTTCTTC.

CDR3 amino acids: CASSEQAPLHEQYF. CDR3 bases: TGCGCCAGCAGTGAGCAGGCTCCTCTGCACGAGCAGTACTTC. The V and J genes are TRBV10-1 and TRBJ2-7; D is uncertain. V was clipped by 2 bases and J by 5 bases, with 13 bases between them. The V gene's germline CDR1 is WNHNN and CDR2 SYGVQD (reference sequence). The CDR3 runs to 14 residues.

J is TRBJ1-5 and V is TRBV27; TRBD1 aligns across 7 bases. With 4 bases clipped from V and 4 bases from J, the junction kept 1 base outside the gene matches. The germline CDR1 and CDR2 sequences are MNHEY and SMNVEV (reference sequence). The CDR3 extends over 13 amino acids. DNA for the CDR3: TGTGCCAGCAGTTGGGACAGTAATCAGCCCCAGCATTTT. As protein: CASSWDSNQPQHF.

The CDR3 spells CASSQDNSGRANEQFF. CDR3 nucleotide sequence: TGCGCCAGCAGCCAAGATAATAGCGGGAGGGCCAATGAGCAGTTCTTC. The chain uses TRBV4-1 and TRBJ2-1, with TRBD2 matching 11 bases. The V gene's germline CDR1 is MGHRA and CDR2 YSYEKL. J gave up 6 bases and V 0 bases, and 4 bases lay outside the gene matches. This CDR3 contains 16 residues.

This chain's CDR3 is CASLPGQGHHEQYF. In DNA, the CDR3 is TGTGCCAGCTTACCGGGACAGGGGCATCACGAGCAGTACTTC. The gene calls are TRBV18 and TRBJ2-7; TRBD1 matches 10 bases. The J segment lost 5 bases and the V segment lost 7 bases, leaving 8 bases of the junction unmatched. The CDR3 covers 14 residues. The germline gives CDR1 KGHSH, CDR2 LQKENI.

The J gene is TRBJ2-1, the V gene TRBV7-9; TRBD2 matches 7 bases. Germline assignment: CDR1 SEHNR and CDR2 FQNEAQ (reference sequence). The trim removed 1 base at V and 6 bases at J, leaving 3 bases unmatched. CDR3 size: 14 residues. As DNA, the CDR3 is TGTGCCAGCAGCTTAGGTTCGGGGGGCAATGAGCAGTTCTTC. This sequence encodes CASSLGSGGNEQFF.

The CDR3 DNA follows: TGTGCCAGCAGGGGGACCACAGGGGAAGAGACCCAGTACTTC. Protein product: CASRGTTGEETQYF. The rearrangement uses TRBV28 and TRBJ2-5, with 7 positions matching TRBD1. Trimming removed 6 bases from V and 3 bases from J; junction bases left unmatched: 7. The CDR3 is made up of 14 amino acids. Germline CDR1 and CDR2: MDHEN and SYDVKM.

This chain links TRBV10-3 with TRBJ1-6; 8 bases map to TRBD1. The germline gives CDR1 ENHRY, CDR2 SYGVKD. Trimming at V came to 5 bases and at J to 7 bases, leaving 7 bases not matched to a gene. This CDR3 is 15 amino acids long. Here the CDR3 reads CAISPGGSSNSPLHF. The CDR3 nucleotides read TGTGCCATCAGTCCAGGGGGCAGTTCAAATTCACCCCTCCACTTT.

The rearrangement uses TRBV6-5 and TRBJ1-2; possibly TRBD1 for D (5 bases). V was trimmed by 2 bases and J by 5 bases, leaving 12 bases between them. The CDR3 extends over 14 amino acids. Germline V gene data show CDR1 as MNHEY and CDR2 as SVGAGI. CDR3 protein: CASSYPSRAYGYTF. The CDR3 DNA reads as TGTGCCAGCAGTTACCCCTCCAGGGCGTATGGCTACACCTTC.

This chain joins TRBV7-2 and TRBJ1-2, with 9 nucleotides matching TRBD1. With V trimmed by 10 bases and J by 8 bases, 11 bases remained unmatched. Germline V CDR1 and CDR2: SGHTA, FQGNSA. The CDR3 length is 13 residues. The CDR3 DNA sequence: TGTGCCACCTCGACAGGGGGTTTTACGGGCTACACCTTC. Its protein is CATSTGGFTGYTF.

This clone was detected once. This chain links TRBV5-6 with TRBJ2-1, with D possibly matching TRBD1 (6 bases). Trimming took 0 bases from V and 8 from J, leaving 12 bases between them. The V gene's germline CDR1 is SGHDT and CDR2 YYEEEE. CDR3 length: 14 residues. The chain's CDR3 is CASSLEQGIYEQFF. As DNA, the CDR3 is TGTGCCAGCAGCTTGGAACAGGGAATCTATGAGCAGTTCTTC.

This clone is a singleton in its sample. The gene calls are TRBV7-9 and TRBJ2-1; 8 bases line up with TRBD2. This CDR3 spans 16 amino acids. Germline lookup yields CDR1 SEHNR and CDR2 FQNEAQ (reference sequence). V was pared by 5 bases and J by 5 bases, with 11 bases of the junction left unmatched. The CDR3 loop is CASSLGAGEKDNEQFF. In DNA, the CDR3 is TGTGCCAGCAGCCTAGGAGCGGGAGAAAAGGACAATGAGCAGTTCTTC.

This rearrangement joins TRBV6-5 to TRBJ1-1; D is unclear. The germline V gene has CDR1 MNHEY and CDR2 SVGAGI. This CDR3 has 14 amino acids. V shed 2 bases and J shed 7 bases, with 14 bases lying between them. The CDR3 DNA reads TGTGCCAGCAGTTACCGCGAGGGTGGAGGTGAAGCTTTCTTT. It yields the protein CASSYREGGGEAFF.

The V and J genes are TRBV28 and TRBJ2-7; D possibly corresponds to TRBD1 (6 bases). The CDR3 consists of 14 residues. Between the trimmed V and J ends, which lost 3 bases and 2 bases, there was a span of 11 bases. Germline V gives CDR1 MDHEN, CDR2 SYDVKM. CDR3 nucleotides: TGTGCCAGCAGTTTTCTGGGGGCGGCCTACGAGCAGTACTTC. Its protein product is CASSFLGAAYEQYF.

V gene TRBV28 combines with J gene TRBJ2-1; 9 nucleotides agree with TRBD2. CDR3 length: 16 amino acids. CDR1 MDHEN and CDR2 SYDVKM come from the germline V gene. Losses at the gene ends were 6 bases for V and 7 bases for J; bases not matched to a gene: 13. This CDR3 reads CASSTARREGPNEQFF. The CDR3 region has the DNA TGTGCCAGCAGCACCGCTAGGCGGGAGGGCCCTAATGAGCAGTTCTTC.

V gene TRBV10-1 combines with J gene TRBJ2-3; TRBD2 matches 8 bases. Germline values: CDR1 WNHNN, CDR2 SYGVQD (reference sequence). The CDR3 consists of 18 residues. V trimming: 3 bases; J trimming: 3 bases; junction bases outside the gene matches: 14. In nucleotides, the CDR3 is TGCGCCAGCAGTGATAGTAGCGGGATTGGAGGGGTAACAGATACGCAGTATTTT. The encoded protein is CASSDSSGIGGVTDTQYF.

The chain's CDR3 is CASSPGTGLGETQYF. The DNA for the CDR3 is TGTGCCAGCAGCCCCGGGACAGGACTAGGAGAGACCCAGTACTTC. V gene TRBV11-3 combines with J gene TRBJ2-5, with D tentatively TRBD1 (8 bases). Deletions cut 5 bases from V and 4 bases from J, with 17 bases between. CDR3 length: 15 residues. Germline lookup yields CDR1 SGHNT and CDR2 YENEEA.

This chain joins TRBV7-2 and TRBJ2-7; D is perhaps TRBD1 (6 bases). The germline V and J ends were trimmed by 5 bases and 1 base, with 15 bases remaining between them. Germline V gene data show CDR1 as SGHTA and CDR2 as FQGNSA. CDR3 size: 15 residues. CDR3 amino acids: CASSQIRDKSYEQYF. The CDR3 DNA reads as TGTGCCAGCAGCCAGATCCGGGACAAGTCCTACGAGCAGTACTTC.

The J gene is TRBJ2-5, the V gene TRBV4-3; the D is unclear. The CDR3 runs 12 residues. Deletions cut 0 bases from V and 5 bases from J, with 4 bases between. Germline V gene lookup returns CDR1 LGHNA and CDR2 YSLEER. The CDR3 protein is CASSQDRETQYF. The CDR3 DNA reads as TGCGCCAGCAGCCAAGATCGGGAGACCCAGTACTTC.

This chain links TRBV27 with TRBJ2-1; 14 positions match TRBD2. This CDR3 comprises 15 residues. V lost 3 bases and J lost 6; bases outside the gene matches: 1. Germline V CDR1 and CDR2: MNHEY, SMNVEV (reference sequence). The CDR3 region has the DNA TGTGCCAGCAGTTTGGGACTAGCGGGAGTCAATGAGCAGTTCTTC. Protein: CASSLGLAGVNEQFF.

CDR3 in DNA: TGTGCCAGTCTCCCGCAGGGAATGACTAACTATGGCTACACCTTC. It translates to CASLPQGMTNYGYTF. The gene calls are TRBV19 and TRBJ1-2; tentatively, D is TRBD1 (5 bases). This CDR3 has 15 residues. Germline CDR1 and CDR2: LNHDA and SQIVND (reference sequence). V was trimmed by 8 bases and J by 0 bases, leaving 16 bases between them.

The chain employs TRBV27 and TRBJ1-1, with D maybe TRBD1 (5 bases). With 4 bases removed from V and 6 bases from J, the gap between germline ends came to 9 bases. CDR3 size: 12 residues. Looked up from germline, CDR1 is MNHEY and CDR2 is SMNVEV (reference sequence). The CDR3 DNA sequence: TGTGCCAGCAGTTCAAAGGGGTCTGAAGCTTTCTTT. Translated: CASSSKGSEAFF.

This chain uses TRBV19 with TRBJ1-1; maybe TRBD1 (6 bases). CDR3 length equals 14 residues. Trimming took off 5 bases at V and 3 bases at J, with 13 bases between the two ends. Germline CDR1 LNHDA, CDR2 SQIVND (reference sequence). In DNA form, the CDR3 reads TGTGCCAGTAGTCTAACAGGGTTCCACACTGAAGCTTTCTTT. This encodes CASSLTGFHTEAFF.